The 11 T cell receptor beta chains below were found in one sample sequenced in a study of T cells in women clearing cervical HPV infection. Data came from immunoSEQ multiplex PCR; TCRdb stores just in-frame clones and leaves some out. The table for this sample gives roughly 30,000 clones. Input material: blood buffy coat. These receptors originate from a woman between 18 and 69 years old with a cervical HPV16 infection that either progressed to CIN3+ or cleared (not recorded which).

CDR3 in amino acids: CASSTAGQGAGETQYF. The CDR3 DNA, read in part, is TGCGCCAGCAGCACGGCGGGACAGGGGGCCGGGGAGACG. J is TRBJ2-3 and V is TRBV5-1; 12 bases agree with TRBD1. The missing CDR3 end, 3 residues past where the read stops, is filled in from the germline J gene. This CDR3 is built from 16 residues. Per germline, CDR1 SGHRS and CDR2 YFSETQ.

As for this clone: The read stops 3 residues short of the end of the CDR3; the missing end is completed from the germline J gene. The V and J genes are TRBV19 and TRBJ2-7, with 9 bases that match TRBD1. The germline gives CDR1 LNHDA, CDR2 SQIVND (reference sequence). The trim removed 4 bases at V and 4 bases at J, leaving 8 bases unmatched. This CDR3 is 15 amino acids long. CDR3 region: CASSTWTGVTYEQYF. CDR3 bases read: TGTGCCAGTAGTACGTGGACAGGGGTTACGTACGAG.

The CDR3 DNA, read in part, is TGTGCCAGCAGCTTACAGGGGACCTACAATGAC. This codes for CASSLQGTYND. The entire CDR3 protein is CASSLQGTYNDYTF. The V and J genes are TRBV7-6 and TRBJ1-2; weak D call: TRBD1 (6 bases). The observed sequence ends 3 residues before the CDR3 terminus, with the missing tail filled in from the germline J gene. Germline V CDR1 and CDR2: SGHVS, FNYEAQ. This CDR3 has 14 amino acids.

About this clone itself: The DNA ends 3 residues before the CDR3 does, and the rest of the CDR3 is filled in from the germline J gene. The chain recombines TRBV5-1 with TRBJ2-2; 10 nucleotides line up with TRBD2. The germline V gene encodes CDR1 SGHRS and CDR2 YFSETQ. V was clipped by 5 bases and J by 2 bases; unmatched bases: 3. This CDR3 has 15 residues. CDR3 residues: CASRVAGGNTGELFF. The CDR3 bases that were read are TGCGCCAGCAGGGTAGCGGGAGGCAACACCGGGGAG.

In the case of this clone: The read stops 3 residues short of the end of the CDR3; the missing end is completed from the germline J gene. The V and J genes are TRBV29-1 and TRBJ2-3; TRBD1 matches at 8 bases. The CDR3 contains 12 residues. Germline V gene sequence: CDR1 SQVTM, CDR2 ANQGSEA. The CDR3 DNA, read in part, is TGCAGCGTTGGCACAGGGGGAGAGACG. Its translation is CSVGTGGET. The complete CDR3 protein is CSVGTGGETQYF.

Turning to this clone: The read halts 3 residues ahead of the CDR3 end, with the missing end drawn from the germline J gene. The J gene is TRBJ2-1, the V gene TRBV20-1; a possible D gene is TRBD2 (7 bases). V was pared by 1 base and J by 6 bases, with 13 bases between. Germline V gives CDR1 DFQATT, CDR2 SNEGSKA (reference sequence). This CDR3 comprises 14 residues. The covered CDR3 bases are TGCAGTGCTAGAGGGACTAGGGGGGTCAATGAG. It is translated as CSARGTRGVNE. From start to end, the CDR3 is CSARGTRGVNEQFF.

About this clone: From the germline J gene comes the end of the CDR3, since the read stops 3 residues before it. This chain links TRBV9 with TRBJ2-5, with 7 nucleotides matching TRBD1. This CDR3 has 15 residues. V trimming: 0 bases; J trimming: 5 bases; junction bases outside the gene matches: 7. CDR1 is SGDLS and CDR2 is YYNGEE in the germline V gene. The CDR3 spells CASSVATGLSETQYF. The sequenced CDR3 bases are TGTGCCAGCAGCGTAGCGACAGGGCTGAGTGAGACC.

About this clone: The read gets to within 3 residues of the CDR3 end, and the germline J gene fills in the rest. J is TRBJ2-3 and V is TRBV19; 7 nucleotides align to TRBD1. Germline V gives CDR1 LNHDA, CDR2 SQIVND (reference sequence). The CDR3 is 13 residues long. CDR3 sequence: CASSRDSQETQYF. CDR3 bases read: TGTGCCAGTAGTAGGGACAGCCAAGAGACG.

Concerning this clone: The CDR3 end is not reached by the read, which stops 3 residues before it; the germline J gene fills it in. The chain has TRBV18 and TRBJ1-1; 11 bases are shared with TRBD1. Germline CDR1 and CDR2: KGHSH and LQKENI. CDR3 length: 14 residues. J gave up 4 bases and V 6 bases, and 4 bases lay outside the gene matches. Incomplete CDR3 DNA: TGTGCCAGCTCCCCTGGGACAGGGGGCACTGAA. Amino acid sequence: CASSPGTGGTE. The full CDR3 reads CASSPGTGGTEAFF. The full variable domain, its missing parts supplied by reference TRBV18 and TRBJ1-1, is NAGVMQNPRHLVRRRGQEARLRCSPMKGHSHVYWYRQLPEEGLKFMVYLQKENIIDESGMPKERFSAEFPKEGPSILRIQQVVRGDSAAYFCASSPGTGGTEAFFGQGTRLTVV.

Worth noting for this clone: Sequencing ends 3 residues short of the CDR3 end; the germline J gene provides the rest. The chain has TRBV12-3 or TRBV12-4 and TRBJ2-7, with 11 bases matching TRBD2. The trim removed 7 bases at V and 1 base at J, leaving 6 bases unmatched. CDR3 length equals 15 residues. The CDR3 DNA, read in part, is TGTGCCAGCACCTCCGCTAGCGGGAGGTCCTACGAG. The encoded protein is CASTSASGRSYE. The whole CDR3 reads CASTSASGRSYEQYF.

On this clone itself: The read ends 3 residues shy of where the CDR3 ends; the end is completed using the germline J gene. V usage is TRBV2 and J usage is TRBJ2-7; D ambiguous. Germline values: CDR1 SNHLY, CDR2 FYNNEI. The CDR3 spans 14 residues. V gave up 10 bases and J gave up 6 bases, with 22 bases separating them. CDR3 bases read: TGTGCCACCCAACCAGACTCCCATGGCATCGAG. It is translated as CATQPDSHGIE. From start to end, the CDR3 is CATQPDSHGIEQYF. The whole variable domain, filled in from reference TRBV2 and TRBJ2-7, reads EPEVTQTPSHQVTQMGQEVILRCVPISNHLYFYWYRQILGQKVEFLVSFYNNEISEKSEIFDDQFSVERPDGSNFTLKIRSTKLEDSAMYFCATQPDSHGIEQYFGPGTRLTVT.